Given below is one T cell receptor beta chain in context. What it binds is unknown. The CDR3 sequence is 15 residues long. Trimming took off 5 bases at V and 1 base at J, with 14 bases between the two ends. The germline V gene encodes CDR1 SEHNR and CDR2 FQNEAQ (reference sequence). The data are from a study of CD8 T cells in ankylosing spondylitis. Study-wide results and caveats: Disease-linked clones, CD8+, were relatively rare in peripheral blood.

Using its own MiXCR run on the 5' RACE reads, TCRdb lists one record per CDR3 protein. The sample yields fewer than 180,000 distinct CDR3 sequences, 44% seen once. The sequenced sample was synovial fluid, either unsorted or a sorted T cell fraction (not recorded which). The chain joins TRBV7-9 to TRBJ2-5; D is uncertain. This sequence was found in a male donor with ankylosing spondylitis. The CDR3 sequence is CASSPHRLSQETQYF. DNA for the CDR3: TGTGCCAGCAGCCCCCATCGGCTCAGCCAAGAGACCCAGTACTTC.